The 32 T cell receptor beta chains presented below share a single source sample, sequenced in a study of blood T cell repertoires in COVID-19. The table came from immunoSEQ multiplex PCR; TCRdb's copy has only in-frame clones and leaves some out. The table has under 250,000 clones, around 80% seen once. Sequenced: PBMCs or T cells enriched from blood (not recorded which). These receptors were collected from a man in his sixties who had recovered from COVID-19.

This clone came up once. The rearrangement uses TRBV4-2 and TRBJ2-7; TRBD1 might be the D (6 bases). In germline, CDR1 is LGHNA, CDR2 YNFKEQ. The V end was cut by 0 bases, the J end by 1 base, with 10 bases between. The CDR3 has 15 amino acids. In DNA, the CDR3 is TGTGCCAGCAGCCAAGATCTCACAGGGTCCTACGAGCAGTACTTC. Translating gives CASSQDLTGSYEQYF.

V is TRBV2 and J is TRBJ1-6, with 9 bases that match TRBD1. There are 14 residues in the CDR3. Trimming cost V 7 bases and J 10 bases; bases outside gene matches: 8. Germline assignment: CDR1 SNHLY and CDR2 FYNNEI. The CDR3 reads CASNWDRDVSPLHF. The CDR3 coding sequence is TGTGCCAGCAATTGGGACAGGGATGTATCACCCCTCCACTTT.

As to this clone: At one end the junction does not follow the germline gene, possibly because of a read error. This chain links TRBV6-2 or TRBV6-3 with TRBJ1-5, with TRBD1 matching 8 bases. The CDR3 consists of 18 residues. Germline V gene sequence: CDR1 MNHEY, CDR2 SVGEGT. The CDR3 DNA sequence: TGTGCCAGCAGTCACTCGGACAGGGAGTCCTCTAGCAATCAGCCCCAGCATTTT. Translated, it gives CASSHSDRESSSNQPQHF.

The chain couples TRBV27 to TRBJ1-2, with a possible D match to TRBD1 (6 bases). CDR1 and CDR2 from the germline V gene are MNHEY and SMNVEV (reference sequence). The CDR3 is 12 amino acids. The V end lost 9 bases, the J end lost 6 bases, and 14 bases lay between the germline ends. The CDR3 sequence: CASRQGRDGYTF. In DNA form, the CDR3 reads TGTGCCAGTAGGCAGGGGAGGGATGGCTACACCTTC.

This chain joins TRBV6-1 and TRBJ1-2; no clear D gene. The CDR3 length is 17 residues. V lost 2 bases and J lost 1, with 17 bases in between. Germline V gene lookup returns CDR1 MNHNS and CDR2 SASEGT. The CDR3 region is CASSERQRLNVNYGYTF. CDR3 DNA: TGTGCCAGCAGTGAACGGCAAAGACTTAACGTTAACTATGGCTACACCTTC.

V usage is TRBV20-1 and J usage is TRBJ1-4, with TRBD1 as a possible D gene (6 bases). The CDR3 covers 13 residues. V dropped 3 bases and J dropped 7 bases, with 12 bases sitting between them. CDR1 DFQATT and CDR2 SNEGSKA come from the germline V gene (reference sequence). CDR3 coding DNA: TGCAGTGCTAGTTCAGGGGTCGGTGAAAAACTGTTTTTT. This sequence encodes CSASSGVGEKLFF.

The chain joins TRBV24-1 to TRBJ2-5, with unresolved D. Germline CDR1 reads KGHDR; CDR2 reads SFDVKD. Trimming cost V 4 bases and J 1 base, with 6 bases left between them. The CDR3 extends over 13 amino acids. CDR3 coding DNA: TGTGCCACCAGTGACCCTAGCCAAGAGACCCAGTACTTC. Protein sequence: CATSDPSQETQYF.

This chain joins TRBV27 and TRBJ1-2; D is uncertain. Per the germline V gene, CDR1 is MNHEY and CDR2 is SMNVEV (reference sequence). The CDR3 loop spans 13 amino acids. Trimming stripped 8 bases from V and 1 base from J, with 11 bases between. The CDR3 bases are TGTGCCAGCTGGGCAGGATATAACTATGGCTACACCTTC. Amino acids: CASWAGYNYGYTF.

The CDR3 sequence is CAISETSGGAGELFF. The CDR3 DNA reads as TGTGCCATCAGTGAGACTAGCGGGGGAGCGGGGGAGCTGTTTTTT. The chain combines TRBV10-3 with TRBJ2-2; 11 bases are shared with TRBD2. Per germline, CDR1 ENHRY and CDR2 SYGVKD. V lost 2 bases and J lost 8; bases outside the gene matches: 4. The CDR3 spans 15 residues.

CDR3 nucleotides: TGTGCCAGTAGTGGGGACAGAGACAATGAGCAGTTCTTC. Its protein is CASSGDRDNEQFF. The gene calls are TRBV19 and TRBJ2-1; 7 bases map to TRBD1. The CDR3 loop spans 13 amino acids. V lost 5 bases, J lost 5 bases, and 3 bases stayed unmatched. Germline V gene data show CDR1 as LNHDA and CDR2 as SQIVND (reference sequence).

The J gene is TRBJ1-2, the V gene TRBV18; 8 bases align to TRBD1. Germline trimming cut 3 bases from V and 2 bases from J; bases unmatched to any gene: 8. The CDR3 runs to 16 residues. Germline lookup yields CDR1 KGHSH and CDR2 LQKENI. CDR3 sequence: CASSPAPGQGNYGYTF. In DNA, the CDR3 is TGTGCCAGCTCACCCGCACCCGGACAGGGAAACTATGGCTACACCTTC.

About this clone itself: Other DNA sequences in the same sample also yield this CDR3. The chain employs TRBV29-1 and TRBJ2-1, with 9 nucleotides matching TRBD2. Unmatched junction bases numbered 9, after V lost 6 bases and J lost 6 bases. Germline V gives CDR1 SQVTM, CDR2 ANQGSEA. The CDR3 totals 14 residues. The CDR3: CSVDRAGGPNEQFF. CDR3 nucleotides: TGCAGCGTAGACAGAGCGGGGGGTCCCAATGAGCAGTTCTTC.

DNA of the CDR3: TGTGCCAGCTCACGATACCGAACCGGGACAGGGGGCGGCTCTGGGGCCAACGTCCTGACTTTC. This codes for CASSRYRTGTGGGSGANVLTF. The genes are TRBV18 and TRBJ2-6; 12 bases line up with TRBD1. The junction had 13 bases not matched to a gene; V was cut back by 4 bases and J by 0 bases. This CDR3 comprises 21 residues. Looked up from germline, CDR1 is KGHSH and CDR2 is LQKENI.

CDR3 amino acids: CASSLLGAGLNTEAFF. CDR3 nucleotide sequence: TGCGCCAGCAGCTTGTTGGGGGCAGGGCTGAACACTGAAGCTTTCTTT. The rearrangement joins TRBV5-1 to TRBJ1-1; possibly TRBD1 for D (6 bases). The germline gives CDR1 SGHRS, CDR2 YFSETQ. Between the trimmed V and J ends, which lost 1 base and 0 bases, there was a span of 13 bases. This CDR3 region has 16 residues.

V is TRBV5-5 and J is TRBJ2-5; a possible D gene is TRBD1 (5 bases). The CDR3 covers 14 residues. CDR1 SGHKS and CDR2 YYEKEE come from the germline V gene (reference sequence). With 2 bases removed from V and 5 bases from J, the gap between germline ends came to 13 bases. The CDR3 sequence: CASSLAGIGETQYF. The DNA for the CDR3 is TGTGCCAGCAGCTTAGCAGGGATAGGGGAGACCCAGTACTTC.

V and J are TRBV11-3 and TRBJ1-4; D is uncertain. This CDR3 is built from 13 residues. CDR1 is SGHNT, CDR2 YENEEA, per germline. Between the trimmed V and J ends, which lost 5 bases and 5 bases, there was a span of 9 bases. The DNA for the CDR3 is TGTGCCAGCAGCCCACACCCCAATGAAAAACTGTTTTTT. Translation: CASSPHPNEKLFF.

CDR3 in amino acids: CASSLGTGSGSNEQFF. The CDR3 DNA reads as TGTGCCAGCAGCTTAGGAACAGGGTCGGGTTCGAATGAGCAGTTCTTC. The chain carries TRBV7-6 and TRBJ2-1; possible D gene TRBD1, 6 bases. Per the germline V gene, CDR1 is SGHVS and CDR2 is FNYEAQ. The CDR3 spans 16 residues. With 1 base removed from V and 7 bases from J, the gap between germline ends came to 17 bases.

This clone was observed a single time. The genes are TRBV6-6 and TRBJ1-5; 7 positions agree with TRBD1. The CDR3 totals 14 residues. In germline, CDR1 is MNHNY, CDR2 SVGAGI (reference sequence). V lost 5 bases, J lost 3 bases, and 4 bases stayed unmatched. For the CDR3, the DNA is TGTGCCAGCAGTCGGGACAGTATCAATCAGCCCCAGCATTTT. Translating it yields CASSRDSINQPQHF.

CDR3 in DNA: TGCGCCAGCAGTTATGACTGGAACGAGCAGTACTTC. Translating it yields CASSYDWNEQYF. V gene TRBV5-1 combines with J gene TRBJ2-7; D is ambiguous. In germline, CDR1 is SGHRS, CDR2 YFSETQ. The length of the CDR3 is 12 residues. Trimming left V 5 bases short and J 5 bases short, with 11 bases between.

The chain combines TRBV7-9 with TRBJ1-3; no clear D. This CDR3 has 12 amino acids. V lost 6 bases, J lost 3 bases, and 6 bases lay in between. CDR1 and CDR2 from the germline V gene are SEHNR and FQNEAQ (reference sequence). The CDR3 nucleotides are TGTGCCAGCAGTTTCCTTGGAAACACCATATATTTT. This encodes CASSFLGNTIYF.

The chain couples TRBV25-1 to TRBJ1-2; D gene ambiguous. This CDR3 is 12 amino acids long. Germline CDR1 is MGHDK and CDR2 is SYGVNS. V lost 7 bases and J 7 bases, leaving 13 bases between the germline ends. The CDR3 protein is CASNPGSGGYTF. The DNA for the CDR3 is TGTGCCAGCAACCCCGGGAGTGGTGGCTACACCTTC.

The V call is TRBV7-9, the J call TRBJ1-2; a weak D match, TRBD1 (6 bases). The CDR3 is made up of 12 amino acids. The V end was cut by 7 bases, the J end by 8 bases, with 14 bases between. Germline lookup yields CDR1 SEHNR and CDR2 FQNEAQ (reference sequence). For the CDR3, the DNA is TGTGCCAGCACCCGACAGGATGAGGGCTACACCTTC. Translating it yields CASTRQDEGYTF.

The chain combines TRBV6-1 with TRBJ1-1; a weak D match, TRBD1 (6 bases). Trimming pared 2 bases from V and 4 bases from J, leaving 14 bases between. Looked up from germline, CDR1 is MNHNS and CDR2 is SASEGT. This CDR3 region has 15 residues. The DNA for the CDR3 is TGTGCCAGCAGTGAACGGCGGGGGCTGGGCACTGAAGCTTTCTTT. This translates into CASSERRGLGTEAFF.

CDR3: CASSSEVAGDRNEQFF. CDR3 nucleotides: TGTGCCAGCAGTTCCGAGGTAGCGGGGGATCGAAATGAGCAGTTCTTC. The chain employs TRBV6-5 and TRBJ2-1, with 9 bases that match TRBD2. The CDR3 length is 16 residues. Germline V CDR1 and CDR2: MNHEY, SVGAGI. The V gene end was trimmed by 4 bases and the J gene end by 7 bases; junction bases not matched to a gene: 11.

This clone was seen a few times. The CDR3 sequence: CASSEEGQGNSPLHF. The CDR3 region has the DNA TGTGCCAGCAGTGAGGAGGGACAGGGAAATTCACCCCTCCACTTT. This sequence joins TRBV2 and TRBJ1-6; 9 nucleotides match TRBD1. V shed 3 bases, J shed 7 bases, and the junction held 4 bases outside the gene matches. Germline V gives CDR1 SNHLY, CDR2 FYNNEI. The CDR3 totals 15 residues.

Concerning this clone: Other DNA variants within this sample encode the same CDR3. The chain has TRBV18 and TRBJ1-4; D remains ambiguous. Per the germline V gene, CDR1 is KGHSH and CDR2 is LQKENI. V lost 1 base, J lost 5 bases, and 5 bases lay in between. CDR3 length equals 13 residues. CDR3 DNA: TGTGCCAGCTCACCACTCAGGAATGAAAAACTGTTTTTT. This gives the protein CASSPLRNEKLFF.

This sequence joins TRBV7-9 and TRBJ2-7, with D possibly being TRBD1 (6 bases). V was shortened by 1 base and J by 0 bases, with 13 bases between the two germline ends. In germline, CDR1 is SEHNR, CDR2 FQNEAQ (reference sequence). The CDR3 has 16 residues. The CDR3 DNA reads TGTGCCAGCAGCTTAGAAGGGCAGGGGAGCTCCTACGAGCAGTACTTC. Protein: CASSLEGQGSSYEQYF.

The gene calls are TRBV10-3 and TRBJ2-6, with 9 bases that match TRBD1. CDR1 and CDR2 (germline): ENHRY, SYGVKD. J lost 1 base, V lost 3 bases, and 4 bases had no gene match. This CDR3 contains 17 residues. CDR3 sequence (DNA): TGTGCCATCAGTGATGGGACAGGGACATCTGGGGCCAACGTCCTGACTTTC. Its protein product is CAISDGTGTSGANVLTF.

The chain recombines TRBV11-2 with TRBJ1-2; 8 positions agree with TRBD1. Trimming took 5 bases from V and 7 from J; bases not matched to a gene: 9. CDR1 and CDR2 from the germline V gene are SGHAT and FQNNGV. This CDR3 spans 14 amino acids. In DNA form, the CDR3 reads TGTGCCAGCAGCCCCGGACAGGGATCGTTTGGCTACACCTTC. It yields the protein CASSPGQGSFGYTF. Full variable domain (remainder filled in from reference TRBV11-2 and TRBJ1-2): EAGVAQSPRYKIIEKRQSVAFWCNPISGHATLYWYQQILGQGPKLLIQFQNNGVVDDSQLPKDRFSAERLKGVDSTLKIQPAKLEDSAVYLCASSPGQGSFGYTFGSGTRLTVV.

The rearrangement joins TRBV30 to TRBJ2-1, with D possibly TRBD2 on 5 matching bases. This CDR3 contains 15 residues. The V end was cut by 3 bases, the J end by 5 bases, with 17 bases between. The germline V gene has CDR1 GTSNPN and CDR2 SVGIG (reference sequence). The CDR3 loop is CAWSGDYHFNNEQFF. In DNA form, the CDR3 reads TGTGCCTGGAGCGGCGACTACCACTTTAACAATGAGCAGTTCTTC.

This clone was seen more than once but under ten times. The chain employs TRBV18 and TRBJ1-2; D remains unclear. The germline V gene encodes CDR1 KGHSH and CDR2 LQKENI. The CDR3 has 13 residues. Between the trimmed V and J ends, which lost 1 base and 8 bases, there was a span of 11 bases. CDR3 coding DNA: TGTGCCAGCTCACCACTAGAGGGAGGCGGCTACACCTTC. As protein: CASSPLEGGGYTF.

A single count supports this clone. This chain's CDR3 is CAWRGPGQGFTDTQYF. The CDR3 nucleotides are TGTGCCTGGAGAGGGCCGGGACAGGGGTTCACAGATACGCAGTATTTT. The rearrangement joins TRBV30 to TRBJ2-3; 10 bases are shared with TRBD1. With V trimmed by 3 bases and J by 2 bases, 8 bases remained unmatched. The CDR3 is 16 amino acids. Germline lookup yields CDR1 GTSNPN and CDR2 SVGIG (reference sequence).